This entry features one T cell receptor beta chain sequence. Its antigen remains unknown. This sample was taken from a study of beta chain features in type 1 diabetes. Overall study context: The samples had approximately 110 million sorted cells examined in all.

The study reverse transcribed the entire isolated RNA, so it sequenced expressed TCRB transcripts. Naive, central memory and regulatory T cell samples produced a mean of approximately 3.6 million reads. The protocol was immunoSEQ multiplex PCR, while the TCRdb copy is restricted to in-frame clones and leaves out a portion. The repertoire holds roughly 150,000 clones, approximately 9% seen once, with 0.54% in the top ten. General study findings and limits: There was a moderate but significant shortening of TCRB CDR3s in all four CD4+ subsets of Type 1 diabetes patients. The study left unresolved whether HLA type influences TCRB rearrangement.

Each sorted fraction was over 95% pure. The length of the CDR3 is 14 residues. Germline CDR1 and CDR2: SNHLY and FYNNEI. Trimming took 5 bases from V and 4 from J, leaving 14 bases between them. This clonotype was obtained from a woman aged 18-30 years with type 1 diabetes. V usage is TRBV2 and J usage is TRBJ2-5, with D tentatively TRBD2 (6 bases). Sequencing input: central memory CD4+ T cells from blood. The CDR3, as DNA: TGTGCCAGCAGTCCGGGAGCCCCCCGAGAGACCCAGTACTTC. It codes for CASSPGAPRETQYF.